This paragraph reports one TCR beta chain. The record originates from a study of identical twins. This CDR3 is built from 15 residues. Trimming took 4 bases from V and 0 from J, leaving 9 bases between them. Germline CDR1 SEHNR, CDR2 FQNEAQ (reference sequence). TCRdb reprocessed the 5' RACE reads with MiXCR, giving one entry per CDR3 protein. The profile shows around 500,000 distinct CDR3 sequences, 14% of them singletons. This same sample was also part of a study on yellow fever vaccine responses in identical twins.

The gene calls are TRBV7-9 and TRBJ1-4, with D hard to call. Sequenced sample: CD4+ T cells sorted from blood. This clonotype was obtained from a woman between 18 and 30 years old in good health. Here the CDR3 DNA reads TGTGCCAGCAGCTCGGTGGGTGCAACTAATGAAAAACTGTTTTTT. It specifies CASSSVGATNEKLFF.